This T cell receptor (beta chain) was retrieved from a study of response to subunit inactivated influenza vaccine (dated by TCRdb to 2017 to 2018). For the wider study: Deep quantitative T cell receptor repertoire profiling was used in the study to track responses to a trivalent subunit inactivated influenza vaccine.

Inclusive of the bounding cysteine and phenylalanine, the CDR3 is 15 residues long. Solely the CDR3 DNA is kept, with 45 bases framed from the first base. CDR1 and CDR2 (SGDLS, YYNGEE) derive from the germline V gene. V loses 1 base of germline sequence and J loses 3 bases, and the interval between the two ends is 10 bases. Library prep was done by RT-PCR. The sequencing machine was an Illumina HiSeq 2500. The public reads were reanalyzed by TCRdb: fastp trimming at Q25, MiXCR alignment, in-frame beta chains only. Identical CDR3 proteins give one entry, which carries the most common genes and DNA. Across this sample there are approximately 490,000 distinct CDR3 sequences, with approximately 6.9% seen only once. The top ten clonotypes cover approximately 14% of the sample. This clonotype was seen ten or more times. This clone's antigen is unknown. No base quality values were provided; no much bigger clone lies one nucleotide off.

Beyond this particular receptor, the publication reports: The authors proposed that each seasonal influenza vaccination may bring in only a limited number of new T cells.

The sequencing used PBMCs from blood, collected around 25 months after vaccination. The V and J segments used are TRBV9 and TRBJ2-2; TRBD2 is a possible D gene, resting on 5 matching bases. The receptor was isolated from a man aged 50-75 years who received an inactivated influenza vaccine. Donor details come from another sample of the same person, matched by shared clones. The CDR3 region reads CASSVSWRDTGELFF. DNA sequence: TGTGCCAGCAGCGTATCGTGGCGGGACACCGGGGAGCTGTTTTTT.